These 3 T cell receptor beta chains originate from one sample sequenced in a study of cytomegalovirus exposure and HLA in healthy donors. This PCR relied on a set of 60 Vbeta primers and 13 Jbeta primers. TCRdb keeps only in-frame clones here, not all; method: immunoSEQ multiplex PCR. This sample has around 100,000 clones, with approximately 70% found just once. Material for sequencing was PBMCs. Every receptor here comes from a woman in her twenties or thirties in good health and CMV-seronegative.

The chain couples TRBV30 to TRBJ2-3; D may be TRBD1 (6 bases). Trimming cost V 5 bases and J 2 bases, with 8 bases left between them. Germline loops: CDR1 GTSNPN, CDR2 SVGIG (reference sequence). This CDR3 spans 12 amino acids. The CDR3 DNA reads as TGTGCCTGGGACAGGCTCACAGATACGCAGTATTTT. It translates to CAWDRLTDTQYF.

The V and J genes are TRBV5-1 and TRBJ2-2, with a possible D match to TRBD1 (5 bases). V was trimmed by 3 bases and J by 2 bases, leaving 11 bases between them. The CDR3 length is 15 residues. The germline V gene encodes CDR1 SGHRS and CDR2 YFSETQ. CDR3 coding DNA: TGCGCCAGCAGCTCCCGACAGAAAAACACCGGGGAGCTGTTTTTT. This sequence encodes CASSSRQKNTGELFF.

Regarding this clone: Distinct nucleotide sequences in the sample also encode this CDR3. CDR3 nucleotides: TGTGCCAGCAGCCAGGGACAGGGGCGCGGCTACACCTTC. It yields the protein CASSQGQGRGYTF. The V and J genes are TRBV14 and TRBJ1-2, with 10 positions matching TRBD1. This CDR3 is 13 amino acids long. The germline CDR1 and CDR2 sequences are SGHDN and FVKESK. After removal of 3 bases from V and 8 bases from J, the junction contained 3 bases not matched to a gene.